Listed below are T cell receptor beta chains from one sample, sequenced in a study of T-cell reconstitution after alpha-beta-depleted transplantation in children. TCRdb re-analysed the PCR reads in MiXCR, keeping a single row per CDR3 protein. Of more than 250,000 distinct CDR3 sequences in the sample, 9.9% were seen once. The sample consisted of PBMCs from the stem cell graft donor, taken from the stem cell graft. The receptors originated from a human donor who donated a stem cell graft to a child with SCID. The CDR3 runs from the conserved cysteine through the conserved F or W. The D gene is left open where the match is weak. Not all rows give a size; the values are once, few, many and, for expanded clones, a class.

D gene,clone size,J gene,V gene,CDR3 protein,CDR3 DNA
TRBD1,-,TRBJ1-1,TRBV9,CASSVGDRETEAFF,TGTGCCAGCAGCGTAGGGGACAGGGAGACTGAAGCTTTCTTT
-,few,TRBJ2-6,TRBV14,CASSQGLGNSGANVLTF,TGTGCCAGCAGCCAAGGACTCGGGAACTCTGGGGCCAACGTCCTGACTTTC
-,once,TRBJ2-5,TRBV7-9,CASRLGYQETQYF,TGTGCCAGCCGACTAGGGTACCAAGAGACCCAGTACTTC
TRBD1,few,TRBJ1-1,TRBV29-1,CSVAGTGGFEAFF,TGCAGCGTAGCCGGGACAGGGGGGTTTGAAGCTTTCTTT
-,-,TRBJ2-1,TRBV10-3,CAIRNYNEQFF,TGTGCCATCAGAAACTACAATGAGCAGTTCTTC
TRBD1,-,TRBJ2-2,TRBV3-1,CASSQGTGFTGELFF,TGTGCCAGCAGCCAAGGGACAGGGTTCACCGGGGAGCTGTTTTTT
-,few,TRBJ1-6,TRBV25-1,CASSELGGESYNSPLHF,TGTGCCAGCAGTGAATTAGGTGGGGAATCCTATAATTCACCCCTCCACTTT
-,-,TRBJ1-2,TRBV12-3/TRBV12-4,CASSHLQGRMFGYTF,TGTGCCAGCAGCCATCTACAGGGACGGATGTTCGGCTACACCTTC
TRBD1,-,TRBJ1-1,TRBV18,CASSPGTGFEAFF,TGTGCCAGCTCACCCGGGACAGGGTTTGAAGCTTTCTTT
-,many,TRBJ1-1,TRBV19,CASSIRQTRNTEAFF,TGTGCCAGTAGTATCCGACAGACGAGGAACACTGAAGCTTTCTTT
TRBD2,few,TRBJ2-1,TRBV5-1,CASRITSGSHNEQFF,TGCGCCAGCAGAATAACTAGCGGGAGCCACAATGAGCAGTTCTTC
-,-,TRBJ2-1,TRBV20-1,CSARDRGLLNEQFF,TGCAGTGCTAGAGACAGGGGTCTGCTCAATGAGCAGTTCTTC
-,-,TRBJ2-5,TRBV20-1,CSAPRTGTQYF,TGCAGTGCTCCACGAACGGGGACCCAGTACTTC
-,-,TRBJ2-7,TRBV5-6,CASSQFDEQYF,TGTGCCAGCAGCCAATTCGACGAGCAGTACTTC
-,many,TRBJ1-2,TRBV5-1,CASSIGGGSNYGYTF,TGCGCCAGCAGCATCGGGGGCGGTTCGAACTATGGCTACACCTTC
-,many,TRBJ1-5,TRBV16,CASSQSTAAPNQPQHF,TGTGCCAGCAGCCAATCGACTGCTGCGCCCAATCAGCCCCAGCATTTT
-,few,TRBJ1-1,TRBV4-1,CATSVGGIAEAFF,TGCGCCACCTCCGTCGGGGGGATCGCTGAAGCTTTCTTT
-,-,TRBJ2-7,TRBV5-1,CASSLQFSSYEQYF,TGCGCCAGCAGCTTGCAGTTCAGCTCCTACGAGCAGTACTTC
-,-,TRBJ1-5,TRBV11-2,CASSLVGGSQPQHF,TGTGCCAGCAGCTTAGTCGGGGGGTCTCAGCCCCAGCATTTT
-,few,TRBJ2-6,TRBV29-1,CSVEGVSGANVLTF,TGCAGCGTTGAAGGAGTGTCAGGGGCCAACGTCCTGACTTTC
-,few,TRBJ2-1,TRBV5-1,CASSRGLSSWDEQFF,TGCGCCAGCAGCCGGGGGCTTAGTTCTTGGGATGAGCAGTTCTTC